These T cell receptor beta chains were read from a single sample in a study of radiation and T cells in renal cell carcinoma. The method was immunoSEQ multiplex PCR; TCRdb's version includes in-frame clones alone and lacks a portion of them. The profile shows about 130,000 clones, about four fifths of them singletons. The sequencing used blood, collected from a patient whose treatment included radiotherapy and nephrectomy. These receptor sequences come from a man over 45 with renal cell carcinoma. The CDR3 runs from the conserved cysteine through the conserved F or W. Fields, in order: clone size, V gene, J gene, D gene, CDR3 protein, CDR3 DNA. D genes are given only for firm matches. Size tells how often a clone was seen (once, few, many) or the class of an expanded clone, and some rows leave it out.

NA	TRBV5-5	TRBJ2-5	NA	CASSLGSWGPETQYF	TGTGCCAGCAGCTTGGGGAGTTGGGGGCCGGAGACCCAGTACTTC
once	TRBV30	TRBJ2-1	TRBD2	CAWTSGSYNEQFF	TGTGCCTGGACTAGCGGATCCTACAATGAGCAGTTCTTC
NA	TRBV29-1	TRBJ2-1	NA	CSSGRGNEQFF	TGCAGTTCCGGACGAGGCAATGAGCAGTTCTTC
NA	TRBV7-2	TRBJ2-2	NA	CASTSGLFTGELFF	TGTGCCAGCACCTCAGGGCTTTTCACCGGGGAGCTGTTTTTT
NA	TRBV30	TRBJ2-7	NA	CAWSVRIAVRPEQYF	TGTGCCTGGAGTGTACGTATAGCGGTTCGACCCGAGCAGTACTTC
NA	TRBV20-1	TRBJ1-4	NA	CSARDRGEGFF	TGCAGTGCTAGAGATCGGGGAGAGGGGTTTTTT
NA	TRBV5-1	TRBJ2-7	NA	CASSPDGFGYEQYF	TGCGCCAGCAGCCCCGACGGGTTTGGGTACGAGCAGTACTTC
once	TRBV29-1	TRBJ2-3	NA	CSVELGDTGLDTQYF	TGCAGCGTTGAATTGGGAGATACTGGGTTGGATACGCAGTATTTT
NA	TRBV25-1	TRBJ2-7	NA	CASSILGYEQYF	TGTGCCAGCAGCATACTAGGATACGAGCAGTACTTC
NA	TRBV5-1	TRBJ2-1	TRBD2	CASSPSGTSGRANEQFF	TGCGCCAGCAGCCCCTCCGGGACTAGCGGGAGGGCCAATGAGCAGTTCTTC
NA	TRBV25-1	TRBJ2-5	NA	CASKAIQETQYF	TGTGCCAGCAAAGCGATACAAGAGACCCAGTACTTC
NA	TRBV6-1	TRBJ2-1	NA	CASSERSGYNEQFF	TGTGCCAGCAGTGAGCGTAGCGGATACAATGAGCAGTTCTTC
NA	TRBV21-1	TRBJ1-2	NA	CASSKGGTGIDYGYTF	TGTGCCAGCAGCAAAGGAGGGACAGGGATCGACTATGGCTACACCTTC
few	TRBV6-4	TRBJ1-2	NA	CASSDSGMSYGYTF	TGTGCCAGCAGTGACTCCGGCATGAGTTATGGCTACACCTTC
NA	TRBV4-2	TRBJ2-1	NA	CASGSWGFEGENYNEQFF	TGTGCCAGCGGAAGTTGGGGGTTTGAGGGGGAGAACTACAATGAGCAGTTCTTC
NA	TRBV5-1	TRBJ2-2	TRBD2	CASRLSAGSDTGELFF	TGCGCCAGCAGACTATCAGCGGGATCGGACACCGGGGAGCTGTTTTTT
NA	TRBV5-1	TRBJ2-6	NA	CASSLVGVGANVLTF	TGCGCCAGCAGCCTAGTGGGGGTCGGGGCCAACGTCCTGACTTTC
NA	TRBV10-3	TRBJ1-5	NA	CAISGDSNQPQHF	TGTGCCATCAGTGGGGATAGCAATCAGCCCCAGCATTTT
once	TRBV13	TRBJ2-5	TRBD2	CASSLGGTSGGQETQYF	TGTGCCAGCAGCTTAGGAGGGACTAGCGGGGGACAAGAGACCCAGTACTTC
NA	TRBV30	TRBJ1-2	TRBD1	CAWSVQGYGYTF	TGTGCCTGGAGTGTACAGGGGTATGGCTACACCTTC
NA	TRBV5-8	TRBJ2-7	NA	CASSPFYEQYF	TGTGCCAGCAGCCCATTCTACGAGCAGTACTTC
NA	TRBV15	TRBJ1-4	NA	CATSSRGIGKTVF	TGTGCCACCAGCAGTAGAGGGATTGGAAAAACTGTTTTT
NA	TRBV6-5	TRBJ1-5	TRBD1	CASSRTGTRQPQHF	TGTGCCAGCAGTAGGACAGGGACACGACAGCCCCAGCATTTT
NA	TRBV5-1	TRBJ2-3	NA	CASSSTGTQDTQYF	TGCGCCAGCAGCTCCACCGGGACGCAAGATACGCAGTATTTT
NA	TRBV19	TRBJ2-4	NA	CASSISGPLHIQYF	TGTGCCAGTAGTATATCGGGGCCTTTGCACATTCAGTACTTC
NA	TRBV6-5	TRBJ2-3	NA	CASSYSIGGDTQYF	TGTGCCAGCAGTTACTCTATAGGGGGAGATACGCAGTATTTT
NA	TRBV16	TRBJ1-5	NA	CASSQFRESFYF	TGTGCCAGCAGCCAATTTCGAGAATCCTTTTATTTT
NA	TRBV7-2	TRBJ2-5	NA	CASSLSRVGVETQYF	TGTGCCAGCAGCTTAAGCAGAGTCGGGGTAGAGACCCAGTACTTC
NA	TRBV21-1	TRBJ2-6	NA	CASSYCGRGHSGANVLTF	TGTGCCAGCAGCTACTGTGGACGGGGCCACTCTGGGGCCAACGTCCTGACTTTC
NA	TRBV11-2	TRBJ1-1	NA	CASSPLREGYVGAFF	TGTGCCAGCAGCCCATTAAGGGAGGGGTACGTGGGAGCTTTCTTT
NA	TRBV7-3	TRBJ2-1	TRBD2	CASSLRTSGDRTSYNEQFF	TGTGCCAGCAGCTTAAGGACTAGCGGTGACCGAACTTCCTACAATGAGCAGTTCTTC
few	TRBV7-2	TRBJ1-4	NA	CASSLQGMELEKLFF	TGTGCCAGCAGCTTACAGGGAATGGAATTGGAAAAACTGTTTTTT
NA	TRBV9	TRBJ2-7	TRBD1	CASSDQRLPGTGVYTYEQYF	TGTGCCAGCAGCGACCAAAGACTTCCCGGGACAGGAGTTTATACCTACGAGCAGTACTTC
NA	TRBV10-3	TRBJ1-1	NA	CAISEQEMNTEAFF	TGTGCCATCAGTGAGCAGGAGATGAACACTGAAGCTTTCTTT
NA	TRBV27	TRBJ2-7	TRBD2	CASSREARGYEQYF	TGTGCCAGCAGTCGGGAGGCCAGAGGGTACGAGCAGTACTTC
NA	TRBV7-8	TRBJ2-7	NA	CASSEQTGTLTYEQYF	TGTGCCAGCAGCGAACAGACAGGCACCCTTACCTACGAGCAGTACTTC
NA	TRBV7-8	TRBJ2-7	TRBD1	CASSGQDRGAAYEQYF	TGTGCCAGCAGCGGGCAGGACAGGGGCGCTGCCTACGAGCAGTACTTC
NA	TRBV7-2	TRBJ2-3	NA	CASSLFTSNTDTQYF	TGTGCCAGCAGCTTGTTTACGTCCAACACAGATACGCAGTATTTT
NA	TRBV6-5	TRBJ2-2	NA	CASNTNLNTGELFF	TGTGCCAGCAACACTAACTTGAACACCGGGGAGCTGTTTTTT
NA	TRBV5-1	TRBJ1-2	NA	CASTLDRNYGYTF	TGCGCCAGCACCCTCGACAGAAACTATGGCTACACCTTC